This T cell receptor beta chain was documented in a study of beta chain features in type 1 diabetes. Study-wide results and caveats: The similarity of naive, central memory and Treg TCRB repertoires appeared greater among patients than among healthy donors. Any HLA type influence on TCRB rearrangement was left unresolved here. TCRB CDR3s from Type 1 diabetes patients were moderately but significantly shorter in all four CD4+ subsets.

This clone has more than one count but fewer than ten. Antigen unknown. Since all of the isolated RNA was reverse transcribed, expressed TCRB transcripts were what got sequenced. Some clones are missing from TCRdb's copy, which holds only in-frame ones; the method was immunoSEQ multiplex PCR. The sample contains around 130,000 clones, about 10% of which appear only once. V shed 3 bases, J shed 1 base, and the junction held 1 base outside the gene matches. Germline CDR1 reads SGHVS; CDR2 reads FNYEAQ. The CDR3 contains 14 residues. Sequencing was carried out using central memory CD4+ T cells from blood. The chain carries TRBV7-6 and TRBJ2-3; TRBD2 aligns across 7 bases. The sequence was obtained from a man younger than 45 with type 1 diabetes. CDR3 loop: CASSLSGGTDTQYF. In nucleotides, the CDR3 is TGTGCCAGCAGCTTGAGCGGGGGCACAGATACGCAGTATTTT.